This T cell receptor beta chain was captured by sequencing in a study of cytomegalovirus exposure and HLA in healthy donors. CDR1 and CDR2 from the germline V gene are MDHEN and SYDVKM. V gave up 2 bases and J gave up 8 bases, with 15 bases separating them. CDR3 size: 14 residues. Primers for the PCR totalled 60 Vbeta and 13 Jbeta. Using immunoSEQ multiplex PCR, the repertoire was profiled, and TCRdb retains in-frame clones only, with some absent. Here the sample spans 100,000 or so clones, roughly 79% being singletons. Specimen: PBMCs. The V and J genes are TRBV28 and TRBJ1-2; D is undetermined. This clonotype was obtained from a man in his forties in good health and CMV-seronegative. CDR3 protein: CASSLRDKAGGYTF. The CDR3 DNA reads TGTGCCAGCAGTTTACGAGACAAGGCGGGAGGCTACACCTTC.